Shown below are 25 T cell receptor beta chains from a single sample sequenced in a study of blood T cell repertoires in COVID-19. Clones were read by immunoSEQ multiplex PCR, and TCRdb kept only the in-frame ones, dropping some. The table lists 210,000 or so clones, over 75% of them singletons, with under 2.5% in the top ten. Sequenced input: peripheral blood. These receptors were obtained from a middle-aged man with active or convalescent COVID-19.

The CDR3: CASSQQRGWDYGYTF. CDR3 DNA: TGTGCCAGCAGCCAGCAGAGGGGGTGGGACTATGGCTACACCTTC. The V and J genes are TRBV4-2 and TRBJ1-2; the D gene is possibly TRBD1 (6 bases). There are 15 residues in the CDR3. CDR1 and CDR2 from the germline V gene are LGHNA and YNFKEQ. V dropped 3 bases and J dropped 3 bases, with 14 bases sitting between them.

The J gene is TRBJ2-7, the V gene TRBV19, with 11 bases identical to TRBD1. CDR1 LNHDA and CDR2 SQIVND come from the germline V gene (reference sequence). Trimming at V came to 5 bases and at J to 5 bases, leaving 2 bases not matched to a gene. The CDR3 is 13 residues long. In DNA form, the CDR3 reads TGTGCCAGTAGTCGGACAGGGGGCGACGAGCAGTACTTC. This translates into CASSRTGGDEQYF.

The genes are TRBV28 and TRBJ2-5, with unresolved D. The CDR3 length is 15 residues. Germline CDR1 MDHEN, CDR2 SYDVKM. V shed 6 bases and J shed 2 bases, with 16 bases lying between them. CDR3 sequence: CASRALLTVQETQYF. The CDR3, as DNA: TGTGCCAGCAGAGCGCTGCTGACGGTACAAGAGACCCAGTACTTC. Full variable domain (remainder filled in from reference TRBV28 and TRBJ2-5): DVKVTQSSRYLVKRTGEKVFLECVQDMDHENMFWYRQDPGLGLRLIYFSYDVKMKEKGDIPEGYSVSREKKERFSLILESASTNQTSMYLCASRALLTVQETQYFGPGTRLLVL.

This chain uses TRBV28 with TRBJ1-6, with D unresolved. Trimming took 2 bases from V and 10 from J, leaving 6 bases between them. The CDR3 length is 12 residues. Germline CDR1 and CDR2: MDHEN and SYDVKM. The CDR3 reads CASSLRGSPLHF. The DNA of the CDR3 is TGTGCCAGCAGTTTACGGGGATCACCCCTCCACTTT.

This chain links TRBV18 with TRBJ2-7; possible D gene TRBD1, 6 bases. Germline V gene data show CDR1 as KGHSH and CDR2 as LQKENI. This CDR3 comprises 13 residues. The ends were cut back, 6 bases at V and 1 base at J, with 10 bases in the middle. The CDR3 is CASSSGTSYEQYF. CDR3 coding DNA: TGTGCCAGCTCGTCCGGGACATCCTACGAGCAGTACTTC.

The CDR3 DNA sequence: TGTGCCAGTAGTATAGACCCGAGCTCCTACAATGAGCAGTTCTTC. This translates into CASSIDPSSYNEQFF. The chain carries TRBV19 and TRBJ2-1; D is undetermined. V gave up 0 bases and J gave up 0 bases, with 6 bases separating them. The CDR3 consists of 15 residues. The germline gives CDR1 LNHDA, CDR2 SQIVND (reference sequence). The complete variable domain, with remaining parts taken from reference TRBV19 and TRBJ2-1, reads DGGITQSPKYLFRKEGQNVTLSCEQNLNHDAMYWYRQDPGQGLRLIYYSQIVNDFQKGDIAEGYSVSREKKESFPLTVTSAQKNPTAFYLCASSIDPSSYNEQFFGPGTRLTVL.

This clone was seen only once. This chain uses TRBV11-2 with TRBJ1-2, with D perhaps TRBD1 (5 bases). This CDR3 spans 11 amino acids. The germline V gene has CDR1 SGHAT and CDR2 FQNNGV. Trimming removed 3 bases at V and 11 bases at J, with 10 bases between. In nucleotides, the CDR3 is TGTGCCAGCAGCTTGCCGGGGGGGTACACCTTC. Translated, it gives CASSLPGGYTF.

This chain joins TRBV30 and TRBJ2-7, with D possibly being TRBD1 (6 bases). The V and J ends lost 0 bases and 2 bases respectively, with 11 bases between them. Germline CDR1 reads GTSNPN; CDR2 reads SVGIG (reference sequence). The CDR3 sequence is 14 residues long. The chain's CDR3 is CAWSVQGNAYEQYF. The CDR3 DNA reads as TGTGCCTGGAGTGTACAGGGAAATGCCTACGAGCAGTACTTC. The entire variable domain, with the rest obtained from reference TRBV30 and TRBJ2-7, is as follows: SQTIHQWPATLVQPVGSPLSLECTVEGTSNPNLYWYRQAAGRGLQLLFYSVGIGQISSEVPQNLSASRPQDRQFILSSKKLLLSDSGFYLCAWSVQGNAYEQYFGPGTRLTVT.

In this sample, this clone turned up a few times. This rearrangement joins TRBV5-1 to TRBJ1-1, with D unclear. The CDR3 consists of 14 residues. In germline, CDR1 is SGHRS, CDR2 YFSETQ. V gave up 4 bases and J gave up 1 base, with 11 bases separating them. The CDR3 spells CASSPTAGNTEAFF. The CDR3 nucleotides read TGCGCCAGCAGCCCTACTGCAGGGAACACTGAAGCTTTCTTT.

The V call is TRBV28, the J call TRBJ2-2, with D possibly being TRBD2 (5 bases). The CDR3 covers 12 residues. With 6 bases removed from V and 13 bases from J, the gap between germline ends came to 15 bases. Per the germline V gene, CDR1 is MDHEN and CDR2 is SYDVKM. Here the CDR3 reads CASRGSVAGLFF. CDR3 DNA: TGTGCCAGCAGGGGATCGGTGGCGGGGCTGTTTTTT.

This sequence joins TRBV5-1 and TRBJ1-4, with 8 bases that match TRBD1. J was trimmed by 5 bases and V by 0 bases; bases with no gene match: 6. CDR1 is SGHRS, CDR2 YFSETQ, per germline. The CDR3 is 16 amino acids. The CDR3 DNA is TGCGCCAGCAGCTTGGGGGGGACAGGTACCAATGAAAAACTGTTTTTT. As protein: CASSLGGTGTNEKLFF. The whole variable domain, remainder taken from reference TRBV5-1 and TRBJ1-4, is KAGVTQTPRYLIKTRGQQVTLSCSPISGHRSVSWYQQTPGQGLQFLFEYFSETQRNKGNFPGRFSGRQFSNSRSEMNVSTLELGDSALYLCASSLGGTGTNEKLFFGSGTQLSVL.

This rearrangement joins TRBV10-1 to TRBJ2-1, with TRBD2 matching 15 bases. The CDR3 consists of 18 residues. The J segment lost 8 bases and the V segment lost 4 bases, leaving 12 bases of the junction unmatched. CDR1 and CDR2 (germline): WNHNN, SYGVQD (reference sequence). DNA for the CDR3: TGCGCCAGCAGTGGTCGGACTAGCGGGAGGGGGCTTTGGGATGAGCAGTTCTTC. This translates into CASSGRTSGRGLWDEQFF.

The chain is built from TRBV25-1 and TRBJ1-2; 7 nucleotides align to TRBD1. After removal of 2 bases from V and 4 bases from J, the junction contained 10 bases not matched to a gene. The V gene's germline CDR1 is MGHDK and CDR2 SYGVNS. The CDR3 runs to 16 residues. The CDR3 protein is CASSEILRDSSYGYTF. CDR3 bases: TGTGCCAGCAGTGAAATCCTCCGGGACAGCTCCTATGGCTACACCTTC.

The V and J genes are TRBV5-1 and TRBJ2-2, with a possible D match to TRBD1 (6 bases). Germline values: CDR1 SGHRS, CDR2 YFSETQ. Trimming took off 4 bases at V and 5 bases at J, with 15 bases between the two ends. The CDR3 extends over 15 amino acids. The CDR3 sequence is CASSQSGTPTGELFF. The DNA for the CDR3 is TGCGCCAGCAGCCAGTCCGGGACACCGACCGGGGAGCTGTTTTTT.

This clone came up once. The chain has TRBV7-9 and TRBJ1-2; 7 bases agree with TRBD1. The CDR3 length is 14 residues. Losses at the gene ends were 7 bases for V and 5 bases for J; bases not matched to a gene: 10. Germline V gene lookup returns CDR1 SEHNR and CDR2 FQNEAQ (reference sequence). CDR3 bases: TGTGCCAGCACGAAACAGGGGACGTTATATGGCTACACCTTC. Protein product: CASTKQGTLYGYTF.

This chain uses TRBV5-6 with TRBJ1-5; TRBD1 matches 10 bases. V shed 6 bases, J shed 3 bases, and the junction held 15 bases outside the gene matches. The CDR3 has 18 residues. Germline assignment: CDR1 SGHDT and CDR2 YYEEEE. The CDR3 region is CASNQPLTGGGFNQPQHF. Here the CDR3 DNA reads TGTGCCAGCAACCAGCCCCTGACAGGGGGCGGATTCAATCAGCCCCAGCATTTT. Complete variable domain (other parts from reference TRBV5-6 and TRBJ1-5): DAGVTQSPTHLIKTRGQQVTLRCSPKSGHDTVSWYQQALGQGPQFIFQYYEEEERQRGNFPDRFSGHQFPNYSSELNVNALLLGDSALYLCASNQPLTGGGFNQPQHFGDGTRLSIL.

The rearrangement joins TRBV5-1 to TRBJ1-1; D remains ambiguous. Germline V gene data show CDR1 as SGHRS and CDR2 as YFSETQ. The V gene lost 0 bases and the J gene lost 8 bases, with 17 bases spanning the gap. The CDR3 has 15 amino acids. CDR3 in amino acids: CASSLDSFAPVEAFF. CDR3 nucleotide sequence: TGCGCCAGCAGCTTGGACTCTTTTGCCCCTGTCGAAGCTTTCTTT.

The chain employs TRBV18 and TRBJ2-3; no clear D gene. The CDR3 is 13 residues long. V was pared by 6 bases and J by 4 bases, with 11 bases between. Germline lookup yields CDR1 KGHSH and CDR2 LQKENI. CDR3 DNA: TGTGCCAGCTCCTCAAGCGAGCCAGATACGCAGTATTTT. Translating gives CASSSSEPDTQYF.

The chain couples TRBV28 to TRBJ2-5; tentative D call: TRBD2 (5 bases). Between the trimmed V and J ends, which lost 5 bases and 4 bases, there was a span of 11 bases. This CDR3 is 13 amino acids long. Per germline, CDR1 MDHEN and CDR2 SYDVKM. Here the CDR3 reads CASSRTWGETQYF. CDR3 DNA sequence: TGTGCCAGCAGTCGGACTTGGGGAGAGACCCAGTACTTC. Full variable domain (missing parts from reference TRBV28 and TRBJ2-5): DVKVTQSSRYLVKRTGEKVFLECVQDMDHENMFWYRQDPGLGLRLIYFSYDVKMKEKGDIPEGYSVSREKKERFSLILESASTNQTSMYLCASSRTWGETQYFGPGTRLLVL.

The chain carries TRBV11-2 and TRBJ2-5; possible D gene TRBD1, 6 bases. The CDR3 extends over 17 amino acids. With 3 bases removed from V and 2 bases from J, the gap between germline ends came to 19 bases. Germline lookup yields CDR1 SGHAT and CDR2 FQNNGV. The CDR3, as DNA: TGTGCCAGCAGCTTGGTCCGCCAGGGGATGGGGCAAGAGACCCAGTACTTC. Translation: CASSLVRQGMGQETQYF.

The chain has TRBV15 and TRBJ1-6; 8 nucleotides match TRBD1. Germline V gives CDR1 LNHNV, CDR2 YYDKDF (reference sequence). The V gene end was trimmed by 3 bases and the J gene end by 9 bases; junction bases not matched to a gene: 4. The CDR3 runs to 14 residues. CDR3 coding DNA: TGTGCCACCAGCAGGGACAGGGAGGGTTCACCCCTCCACTTT. Encoded protein: CATSRDREGSPLHF.

The genes are TRBV14 and TRBJ1-4, with D possibly matching TRBD1 (6 bases). Trimming pared 0 bases from V and 3 bases from J, leaving 14 bases between. CDR1 is SGHDN, CDR2 FVKESK, per germline. The CDR3 extends over 17 amino acids. The CDR3 coding sequence is TGTGCCAGCAGCCAAGAGGCCTACAGGGCTGCTAATGAAAAACTGTTTTTT. Translating it yields CASSQEAYRAANEKLFF. Complete variable domain (other parts from reference TRBV14 and TRBJ1-4): EAGVTQFPSHSVIEKGQTVTLRCDPISGHDNLYWYRRVMGKEIKFLLHFVKESKQDESGMPNNRFLAERTGGTYSTLKVQPAELEDSGVYFCASSQEAYRAANEKLFFGSGTQLSVL.

CDR3 region: CASSQPDRGLGYGYTF. Here the CDR3 DNA reads TGCGCCAGCAGCCAACCCGACAGGGGGCTCGGCTATGGCTACACCTTC. V usage is TRBV4-1 and J usage is TRBJ1-2; 10 bases map to TRBD1. The CDR3 totals 16 residues. Trimming cost V 2 bases and J 4 bases; bases outside gene matches: 7. The V gene's germline CDR1 is MGHRA and CDR2 YSYEKL.

The chain has TRBV25-1 and TRBJ1-4; D is possibly TRBD1 (6 bases). Germline CDR1 and CDR2: MGHDK and SYGVNS. CDR3 size: 14 residues. With 5 bases removed from V and 4 bases from J, the gap between germline ends came to 11 bases. The CDR3 protein is CASSLTGVNEKLFF. Written as DNA, the CDR3 is TGTGCCAGCAGTTTGACAGGCGTTAATGAAAAACTGTTTTTT.

The CDR3 reads CASSPTGPSYNSPLHF. DNA for the CDR3: TGTGCCAGCAGTCCGACAGGGCCTTCCTATAATTCACCCCTCCACTTT. The rearrangement uses TRBV7-9 and TRBJ1-6; 7 bases match TRBD1. CDR1 is SEHNR, CDR2 FQNEAQ, per germline (reference sequence). This CDR3 is built from 16 residues. Trimming cost V 6 bases and J 1 base; bases outside gene matches: 6.